A single sample is the source of the 24 T cell receptor beta chains below, sequenced in a study of early T cells in non-severe SARS-CoV-2 infection. TCRdb analysed the 5' RACE reads with MiXCR anew, one entry per CDR3 protein. The table lists 65,000 to 85,000 distinct CDR3 sequences, about 9.1% of them singletons, with 15% to 18% in the top ten. The sample in question was whole blood, obtained at baseline. Receptor source: an adult who was a healthcare worker with PCR-confirmed SARS-CoV-2 infection or an uninfected control (not recorded which).

The genes are TRBV20-1 and TRBJ1-3; D gene unclear. This CDR3 spans 14 amino acids. V gave up 6 bases and J gave up 3 bases, with 15 bases separating them. CDR1 DFQATT and CDR2 SNEGSKA come from the germline V gene (reference sequence). CDR3 sequence reads: CSAESEGGGNTIYF. CDR3 sequence (DNA): TGCAGTGCGGAATCCGAGGGAGGTGGAAACACCATATATTTT.

In this sample, this clonotype turned up many times. The chain combines TRBV19 with TRBJ1-4, with 7 positions matching TRBD1. The junction had 4 bases not matched to a gene; V was cut back by 5 bases and J by 4 bases. The CDR3 contains 14 residues. The V gene's germline CDR1 is LNHDA and CDR2 SQIVND (reference sequence). DNA for the CDR3: TGTGCCAGTAGTCGGACAGGAGGTAATGAAAAACTGTTTTTT. Its translation: CASSRTGGNEKLFF.

This clonotype was counted a few times. This chain links TRBV5-8 with TRBJ1-5; D gene uncertain. Germline CDR1 is SGHTS and CDR2 is YDEGEE. V was clipped by 3 bases and J by 2 bases, with 15 bases between them. The CDR3 consists of 16 residues. The CDR3: CASSWMDLEGNQPQHF. The CDR3 region has the DNA TGTGCCAGCAGCTGGATGGACCTCGAAGGCAATCAGCCCCAGCATTTT.

This clonotype has only a few counts. The chain is built from TRBV11-2 and TRBJ2-1; D perhaps matches TRBD2 (5 bases). The CDR3 is made up of 13 amino acids. Germline CDR1 is SGHAT and CDR2 is FQNNGV. V dropped 7 bases and J dropped 15 bases, with 22 bases sitting between them. The CDR3 here is CASNSVNLLQRFF. DNA of the CDR3: TGTGCCAGCAATAGCGTTAATTTGCTTCAGCGGTTCTTC.

The table lists this clonotype with a few counts. The V gene is TRBV7-8, the J gene TRBJ2-1, with D tentatively TRBD1 (6 bases). The V end was cut by 5 bases, the J end by 7 bases, with 18 bases between. Germline V gene lookup returns CDR1 SGHVS and CDR2 FQNEAQ. The CDR3 covers 15 residues. The CDR3 protein is CASSQWNRDGNEQFF. CDR3 sequence (DNA): TGTGCCAGCAGCCAGTGGAACAGGGATGGGAATGAGCAGTTCTTC. Full variable domain (missing parts from reference TRBV7-8 and TRBJ2-1): GAGVSQSPRYKVAKRGQDVALRCDPISGHVSLFWYQQALGQGPEFLTYFQNEAQLDKSGLPSDRFFAERPEGSVSTLKIQRTQQEDSAVYLCASSQWNRDGNEQFFGPGTRLTVL.

This clonotype was seen repeatedly, ten times or more. This sequence joins TRBV6-6 and TRBJ2-1; D possibly matches TRBD1 or TRBD2 (5 bases each). The V gene's germline CDR1 is MNHNY and CDR2 SVGAGI (reference sequence). The CDR3 has 12 residues. V lost 3 bases to trimming and J lost 7 bases, with 7 bases between them. As DNA, the CDR3 is TGTGCCAGCAGTTATGGGGGTAATGAGCAGTTCTTC. This translates into CASSYGGNEQFF.

This sequence joins TRBV9 and TRBJ2-3; a weak D match, TRBD2 (6 bases). This CDR3 has 15 residues. The germline V and J ends were trimmed by 1 base and 4 bases, with 13 bases remaining between them. The germline gives CDR1 SGDLS, CDR2 YYNGEE. CDR3 nucleotide sequence: TGTGCCAGCAGCGTACGGGAGAGGAGCTCAGATACGCAGTATTTT. It encodes CASSVRERSSDTQYF. The whole variable domain, filled in from reference TRBV9 and TRBJ2-3, reads DSGVTQTPKHLITATGQRVTLRCSPRSGDLSVYWYQQSLDQGLQFLIQYYNGEERAKGNILERFSAQQFPDLHSELNLSSLELGDSALYFCASSVRERSSDTQYFGPGTRLTVL.

This clonotype appeared a few times. This rearrangement joins TRBV27 to TRBJ2-1; the match to TRBD2 covers 7 bases. The CDR3 is 15 amino acids. CDR1 is MNHEY and CDR2 is SMNVEV in the germline V gene (reference sequence). The V segment lost 8 bases and the J segment 0 bases; nucleotides outside the gene matches: 7. CDR3 amino acids: CASGPSGFSYNEQFF. CDR3 coding DNA: TGTGCCAGCGGACCTAGCGGATTCTCCTACAATGAGCAGTTCTTC.

There are many counts of this clonotype. The chain combines TRBV4-1 with TRBJ2-2; 11 nucleotides match TRBD2. J lost 5 bases, V lost 4 bases, and 12 bases had no gene match. Germline CDR1 and CDR2: MGHRA and YSYEKL. The CDR3 runs 18 residues. CDR3 sequence reads: CASSPHPIAGGGTGELFF. The DNA for the CDR3 is TGCGCCAGCAGCCCCCACCCCATAGCGGGAGGGGGTACCGGGGAGCTGTTTTTT.

V gene TRBV10-3 combines with J gene TRBJ2-7, with a possible D match to TRBD2 (5 bases). Germline-derived CDR1 and CDR2 are ENHRY and SYGVKD. This CDR3 contains 12 residues. V lost 10 bases and J lost 4, with 14 bases in between. CDR3 protein: CATDAPGYEQYF. CDR3 nucleotides: TGTGCCACGGACGCCCCGGGATACGAGCAGTACTTC.

This clonotype was counted at least ten times. V usage is TRBV5-4 and J usage is TRBJ2-7, with D possibly called TRBD1 or TRBD2 (7 bases each). Germline lookup yields CDR1 SGHNT and CDR2 YYREEE (reference sequence). V was shortened by 0 bases and J by 5 bases, with 12 bases between the two germline ends. The CDR3 totals 14 residues. Here the CDR3 reads CASSLGAGGDEQYF. CDR3 bases: TGTGCCAGCAGCTTGGGGGCAGGGGGGGACGAGCAGTACTTC.

The rearrangement joins TRBV28 to TRBJ2-7; D is undetermined. V shed 1 base and J shed 5 bases, with 12 bases lying between them. This CDR3 has 14 residues. Germline CDR1 is MDHEN and CDR2 is SYDVKM. The CDR3 here is CASSLSNGLDEQYF. The CDR3 region has the DNA TGTGCCAGCAGTTTATCGAATGGCCTGGACGAGCAGTACTTC.

This clonotype has ten or more counts. The chain carries TRBV29-1 and TRBJ1-1; D is unclear. Per germline, CDR1 SQVTM and CDR2 ANQGSEA. This CDR3 has 13 amino acids. V lost 6 bases, J lost 1 base, and 12 bases lay in between. The CDR3 bases are TGCAGCGTGTTGGTATCAGCGAACACTGAAGCTTTCTTT. Encoded protein: CSVLVSANTEAFF.

This clonotype was seen repeatedly, ten times or more. The CDR3 bases are TGTGCCAGCAGCTTCCGACAGGGCGTCTACAATGAGCAGTTCTTC. Protein product: CASSFRQGVYNEQFF. The rearrangement uses TRBV7-3 and TRBJ2-1; 7 nucleotides match TRBD1. The germline gives CDR1 SGHTA, CDR2 FQGTGA. The trim removed 3 bases at V and 3 bases at J, leaving 5 bases unmatched. The CDR3 spans 15 residues.

Within the sample, this clonotype is medium-sized (0.01 to 0.1%). The rearrangement links TRBV9 to TRBJ2-6; 14 bases match TRBD2. This CDR3 comprises 19 residues. Unmatched junction bases numbered 8, after V lost 3 bases and J lost 3 bases. Germline-derived CDR1 and CDR2 are SGDLS and YYNGEE. The CDR3 DNA follows: TGTGCCAGCAGCGAGCTTCCGGGACTAGCGGGAGATGGGGCCAACGTCCTGACTTTC. The encoded protein is CASSELPGLAGDGANVLTF.

This clonotype was seen at least ten times. The chain joins TRBV6-5 to TRBJ2-3, with D possibly being TRBD2 (5 bases). Trimming shortened V by 2 bases and J by 4 bases, and 16 bases separated the two germline ends. The CDR3 runs to 16 residues. Germline CDR1 and CDR2: MNHEY and SVGAGI. CDR3 DNA sequence: TGTGCCAGCAGTTACCTGAACCCCTCTAGCCCAGATACGCAGTATTTT. The encoded protein is CASSYLNPSSPDTQYF.

This clonotype was recorded many times. This chain joins TRBV20-1 and TRBJ1-5; 10 bases line up with TRBD1. Germline V gives CDR1 DFQATT, CDR2 SNEGSKA (reference sequence). The CDR3 is 16 residues long. The V and J ends lost 6 bases and 2 bases, in that order; junction bases with no gene match: 10. The CDR3 nucleotides read TGCAGTGCCGGGCAAATCGGGACAGGGGGCAATCAGCCCCAGCATTTT. Translated: CSAGQIGTGGNQPQHF.

This sequence joins TRBV9 and TRBJ2-7; 7 bases agree with TRBD2. This CDR3 has 16 amino acids. CDR1 and CDR2 from the germline V gene are SGDLS and YYNGEE. Germline trimming cut 0 bases from V and 3 bases from J; bases unmatched to any gene: 9. CDR3 region: CASSVADGGSRYEQYF. As DNA, the CDR3 is TGTGCCAGCAGCGTAGCGGATGGCGGGAGCCGCTACGAGCAGTACTTC.

This clonotype turned up a few times. The rearrangement uses TRBV9 and TRBJ1-2, with D unresolved. Trimming removed 4 bases from V and 2 bases from J, with 15 bases in between. Germline CDR1 is SGDLS and CDR2 is YYNGEE. This CDR3 spans 15 amino acids. DNA for the CDR3: TGTGCCAGCAGCTCCGCCCCAGGTGTAAACTATGGCTACACCTTC. Its protein product is CASSSAPGVNYGYTF.

This clonotype was seen a handful of times. This chain uses TRBV12-2 with TRBJ2-2; TRBD2 was called by the table and not checked on the DNA. TRBV12-2 represents a pseudogene. The CDR3 spans 16 residues. The CDR3 DNA reads TGTGCAAGTCGCGCCGGGAGCGCCACAAAACACCGGGAGCTGTTTTTT. Its translation: CASRAGSATKHRELFF.

As for this clonotype: A junction boundary mismatches the germline segment, possibly from a read error. J is TRBJ2-1 and V is TRBV9; no firm D call. CDR3 length: 16 amino acids. Germline V gene sequence: CDR1 SGDLS, CDR2 YYNGEE. CDR3 sequence reads: CASSVDIVGSNNEQFF. CDR3 sequence (DNA): TGTGCCAGCAGCGTAGATATTGTAGGCTCCAACAATGAGCAGTTCTTC.

The sample holds many counts of this clonotype. The CDR3 DNA follows: TGTGCCAGCACACCCAAGGGCTCCACTGAAGCTTTCTTT. Its translation: CASTPKGSTEAFF. The chain combines TRBV6-2 or TRBV6-3 with TRBJ1-1; D uncertain. This CDR3 is 13 amino acids long. Looked up from germline, CDR1 is MNHEY and CDR2 is SVGEGT. The V gene lost 7 bases and the J gene lost 4 bases, with 13 bases spanning the gap.

The chain couples TRBV28 to TRBJ2-7; 8 nucleotides line up with TRBD1. Per germline, CDR1 MDHEN and CDR2 SYDVKM. The V and J ends lost 6 bases and 7 bases, in that order; junction bases with no gene match: 14. This CDR3 comprises 15 residues. The CDR3 loop is CASSLPDRALLEQYF. Written as DNA, the CDR3 is TGTGCCAGCAGCCTACCGGACAGGGCACTTTTAGAGCAGTACTTC. Combining the CDR3 with reference TRBV28 and TRBJ2-7 gives the whole variable domain DVKVTQSSRYLVKRTGEKVFLECVQDMDHENMFWYRQDPGLGLRLIYFSYDVKMKEKGDIPEGYSVSREKKERFSLILESASTNQTSMYLCASSLPDRALLEQYFGPGTRLTVT.

The rearrangement uses TRBV7-2 and TRBJ2-7, with D uncertain. V was clipped by 3 bases and J by 0 bases, with 3 bases between them. Germline loops: CDR1 SGHTA, CDR2 FQGNSA. The CDR3 spans 12 residues. The CDR3 loop is CASSFASYEQYF. The CDR3 bases are TGTGCCAGCAGCTTCGCCTCCTACGAGCAGTACTTC.